This passage covers 9 T cell receptor beta chains from one sample sequenced in a study of Graves' ophthalmopathy and Graves' hyperthyroidism. Beta-chain TCR CDR3 regions were amplified from RNA transcripts. HTBI primers were employed in first-round RT-PCR, then a second-round multiplex PCR followed. In TCRdb, the multiplex PCR reads were re-called with MiXCR into one record per CDR3 protein. The table includes roughly 1.1 million distinct CDR3 sequences, about two fifths detected once. Sequencing was done on a sample of peripheral blood or thyroid tissue (not recorded which). All receptors come from an adult man with Graves' hyperthyroidism.

This clonotype was recorded at least ten times. J is TRBJ2-7 and V is TRBV29-1; D not certain. The CDR3 consists of 12 residues. Germline V gives CDR1 SQVTM, CDR2 ANQGSEA. V was shortened by 6 bases and J by 6 bases, with 15 bases between the two germline ends. The CDR3 loop is CSVFDAVGEQYF. The DNA of the CDR3 is TGCAGCGTGTTCGATGCGGTCGGCGAGCAGTACTTC.

This chain connects TRBV6-6 to TRBJ2-7; D not certain. Germline V lookup: CDR1 MNHNY, CDR2 SVGAGI (reference sequence). The CDR3 loop spans 14 amino acids. V gave up 0 bases and J gave up 0 bases, with 6 bases separating them. CDR3 sequence: CASSYSLVSYEQYF. The CDR3, as DNA: TGTGCCAGCAGTTACTCCCTAGTCTCCTACGAGCAGTACTTC.

This clonotype came up many times. This chain connects TRBV20-1 to TRBJ1-2; 8 bases agree with TRBD1. The germline CDR1 and CDR2 sequences are DFQATT and SNEGSKA (reference sequence). The CDR3 extends over 15 amino acids. The V gene end was trimmed by 6 bases and the J gene end by 0 bases; junction bases not matched to a gene: 9. The CDR3 nucleotides read TGCAGTGCGCGGAATGACAGGGGCCCTAACTATGGCTACACCTTC. Its translation: CSARNDRGPNYGYTF.

This clonotype was recorded at least ten times. The chain is built from TRBV7-9 and TRBJ2-7; tentative D call: TRBD1 (6 bases). The CDR3 length is 15 residues. Per germline, CDR1 SEHNR and CDR2 FQNEAQ (reference sequence). V lost 0 bases, J lost 4 bases, and 13 bases lay in between. CDR3: CASSLAGHASYEQYF. For the CDR3, the DNA is TGTGCCAGCAGCTTAGCGGGACACGCGTCATACGAGCAGTACTTC.

On this clonotype itself: An end of the junction differs from the germline gene, which may be a read error. The chain carries TRBV2 and TRBJ2-7; D remains unclear. The CDR3 contains 12 residues. Looked up from germline, CDR1 is SNHLY and CDR2 is FYNNEI. The CDR3 region has the DNA TGTACCAGCAGAGGAGCTCTCTACGAGCAGTACTTC. It is translated as CTSRGALYEQYF.

The sample holds many counts of this clonotype. The V gene is TRBV2, the J gene TRBJ1-5; 7 bases are shared with TRBD1. The J segment lost 5 bases and the V segment lost 7 bases, leaving 11 bases of the junction unmatched. The CDR3 is made up of 15 amino acids. Germline V gene data show CDR1 as SNHLY and CDR2 as FYNNEI. The CDR3 DNA reads as TGTGCCAGCACCGTTGACAGGGTTGGCGATCAGCCCCAGCATTTT. Its translation is CASTVDRVGDQPQHF.

This clonotype was seen ten or more times. The chain uses TRBV2 and TRBJ1-1; 9 bases agree with TRBD1. V lost 0 bases to trimming and J lost 2 bases; unmatched junction nucleotides: 1. The V gene's germline CDR1 is SNHLY and CDR2 FYNNEI. The CDR3 loop spans 15 amino acids. The CDR3: CASSEAGQGNTEAFF. In DNA form, the CDR3 reads TGTGCCAGCAGTGAAGCGGGACAGGGTAACACTGAAGCTTTCTTT.

This chain links TRBV20-1 with TRBJ1-5; weak D call: TRBD1 (5 bases). The V and J ends lost 6 bases and 1 base respectively, with 13 bases between them. Germline CDR1 and CDR2: DFQATT and SNEGSKA (reference sequence). The CDR3 spans 14 residues. CDR3 sequence reads: CSAPKWGSNQPQHF. CDR3 bases: TGCAGTGCCCCGAAATGGGGGAGCAATCAGCCCCAGCATTTT.

Many counts were recorded for this clonotype. This sequence joins TRBV20-1 and TRBJ2-2; D is perhaps TRBD2 (6 bases). The CDR3 contains 13 residues. Trimming cost V 7 bases and J 1 base, with 10 bases left between them. CDR1 is DFQATT, CDR2 SNEGSKA, per germline (reference sequence). The CDR3 nucleotides read TGCAGTGTGGGGGAGGTGAACACCGGGGAGCTGTTTTTT. Protein product: CSVGEVNTGELFF.